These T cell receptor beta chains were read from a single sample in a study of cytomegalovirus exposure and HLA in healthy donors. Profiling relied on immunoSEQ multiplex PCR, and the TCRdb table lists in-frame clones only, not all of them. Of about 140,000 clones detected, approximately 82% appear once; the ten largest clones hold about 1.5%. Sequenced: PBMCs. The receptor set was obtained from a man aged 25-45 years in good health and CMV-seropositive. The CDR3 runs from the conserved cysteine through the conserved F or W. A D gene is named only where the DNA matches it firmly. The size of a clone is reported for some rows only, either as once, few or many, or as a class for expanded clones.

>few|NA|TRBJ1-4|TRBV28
CASSLSSTANEKLFF
TGTGCCAGCAGTTTATCATCCACGGCTAATGAAAAACTGTTTTTT
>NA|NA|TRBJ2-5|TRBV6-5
CASSSSGETQYF
TGTGCCAGCAGTTCGTCGGGAGAGACCCAGTACTTC
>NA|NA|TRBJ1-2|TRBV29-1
CSVAANLYGYTF
TGCAGCGTCGCCGCGAATCTCTATGGCTACACCTTC
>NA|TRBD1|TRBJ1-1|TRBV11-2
CASSLVGGQGYTEAFF
TGTGCCAGCAGCTTAGTCGGGGGACAGGGGTACACTGAAGCTTTCTTT
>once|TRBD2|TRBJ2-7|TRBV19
CASSIGTSGIYEQYF
TGTGCCAGTAGTATAGGGACTAGCGGGATCTACGAGCAGTACTTC
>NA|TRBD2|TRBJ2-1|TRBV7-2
CASSPEGGGDNEQFF
TGTGCCAGCAGCCCCGAGGGCGGGGGGGACAATGAGCAGTTCTTC
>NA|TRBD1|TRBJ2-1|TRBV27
CASRDRGRVYNEQFF
TGTGCCAGCAGGGACAGGGGGAGAGTCTACAATGAGCAGTTCTTC
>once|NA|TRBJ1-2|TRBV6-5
CASSYSQGLGGYTF
TGTGCCAGCAGTTACTCCCAGGGGCTTGGTGGCTACACTTTC
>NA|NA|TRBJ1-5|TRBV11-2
CASSRGSDSNQPQHF
TGTGCCAGCAGCCGTGGGTCGGACTCCAATCAGCCCCAGCATTTT
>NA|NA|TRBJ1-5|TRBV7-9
CASSLQGDQPQHF
TGTGCCAGCAGCTTACAGGGTGATCAGCCCCAGCATTTT
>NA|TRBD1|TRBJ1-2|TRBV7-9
CASSSRDRVYGYTF
TGTGCCAGCAGCTCTCGGGACAGAGTCTATGGCTACACCTTC
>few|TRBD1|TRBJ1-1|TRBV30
CAWSVGDRKAFF
TGTGCCTGGAGTGTTGGGGACAGAAAAGCTTTCTTT
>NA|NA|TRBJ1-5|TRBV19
CASSAPRELQPQHF
TGTGCCAGTAGTGCTCCCCGGGAGCTCCAGCCCCAGCATTTT
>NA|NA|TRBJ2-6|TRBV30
CAWSRGAGANVLTF
TGTGCCTGGAGTCGGGGTGCGGGGGCCAACGTCCTGACTTTC
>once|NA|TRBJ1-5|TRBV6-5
CASSYSPGIQPQHF
TGTGCCAGCAGTTACTCACCCGGTATTCAGCCCCAGCATTTT
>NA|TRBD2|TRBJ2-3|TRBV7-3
CASSLLAGGSDTQYF
TGTGCCAGCAGCTTATTAGCGGGGGGGTCAGATACGCAGTATTTT
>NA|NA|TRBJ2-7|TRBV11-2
CASTKFDSGYSYEQYF
TGTGCCAGCACCAAATTTGATAGCGGATACTCCTACGAGCAGTACTTC
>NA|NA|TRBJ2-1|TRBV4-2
CASSQSTTRVGEQFF
TGTGCCAGCAGCCAATCGACGACTAGGGTAGGAGAGCAGTTCTTC
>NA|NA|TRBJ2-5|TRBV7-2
CASSLNLGEETQYF
TGTGCCAGCAGCTTAAATCTAGGGGAAGAGACCCAGTACTTC
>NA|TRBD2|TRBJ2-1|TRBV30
CAWRGGGSGSDEQFF
TGTGCCTGGAGGGGCGGGGGGTCGGGGTCCGATGAGCAGTTCTTC
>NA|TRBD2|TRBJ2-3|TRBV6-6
CASSLTSGSGRDTQYF
TGTGCCAGCAGTCTGACTAGCGGGAGCGGTAGAGATACGCAGTATTTT
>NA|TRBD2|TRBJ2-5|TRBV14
CASSQVAAGLQETQYF
TGTGCCAGCAGCCAAGTGGCAGCGGGACTTCAAGAGACCCAGTACTTC
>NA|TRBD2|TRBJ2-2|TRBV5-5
CASSYGLAGTGELFF
TGTGCCAGCAGCTACGGTCTAGCGGGAACCGGGGAGCTGTTTTTT
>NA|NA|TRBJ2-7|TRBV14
CASSQVGGYEQYF
TGTGCCAGCAGCCAAGTCGGCGGCTACGAGCAGTACTTC
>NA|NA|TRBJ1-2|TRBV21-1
CASSKAPPLVRPTGWGTF
TGTGCCAGCAGCAAAGCTCCCCCGTTGGTCAGGCCTACAGGATGGGGCACCTTC
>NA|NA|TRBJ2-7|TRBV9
CASSRDPGAYEQYF
TGTGCCAGCTCCCGGGACCCGGGGGCCTACGAGCAGTACTTC
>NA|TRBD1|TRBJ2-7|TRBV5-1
CASSSWTGSSYEQYF
TGCGCCAGCAGCTCCTGGACAGGGAGCTCCTACGAGCAGTACTTC
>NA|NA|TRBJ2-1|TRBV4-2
CASLGLDNEQFF
TGTGCCAGCCTGGGACTCGACAATGAGCAGTTCTTC
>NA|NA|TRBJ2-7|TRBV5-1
CASSSSYEQYF
TGCGCCAGCAGCTCTTCCTACGAGCAGTACTTC
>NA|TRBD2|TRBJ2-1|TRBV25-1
CASSLADTYNEQFF
TGTGCCAGCAGCCTAGCGGATACCTACAATGAGCAGTTCTTC
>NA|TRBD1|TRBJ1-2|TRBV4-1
CASSQDIQGAVGGYTF
TGCGCCAGCAGCCAAGACATACAGGGGGCTGTAGGTGGCTACACCTTC
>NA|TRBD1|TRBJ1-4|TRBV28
CASRANRGRDEKLFF
TGTGCCAGCAGGGCCAACAGGGGGCGTGATGAAAAACTGTTTTTT
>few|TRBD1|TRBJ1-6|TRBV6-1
CASSALGQLNSPLHF
TGTGCCAGCAGTGCCCTGGGACAGTTGAATTCACCCCTCCACTTT
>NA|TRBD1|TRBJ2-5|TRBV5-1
CASSLRQGGETQYF
TGCGCCAGCAGCCTCCGACAGGGGGGAGAGACCCAGTACTTC
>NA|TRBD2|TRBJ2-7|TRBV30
CAWKGTRQPGHEQYF
TGTGCCTGGAAAGGGACTAGGCAGCCAGGCCACGAGCAGTACTTC
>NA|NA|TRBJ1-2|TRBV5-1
CASSLAGANYGYTF
TGCGCCAGCAGCTTAGCAGGGGCTAACTATGGCTACACCTTC
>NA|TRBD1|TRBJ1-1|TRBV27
CASSSPGTGGPKAFF
TGTGCCAGCAGTTCCCCCGGGACAGGGGGCCCAAAAGCTTTCTTT
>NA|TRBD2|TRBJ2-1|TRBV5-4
CASSPGTSGAGNEQFF
TGTGCCAGCAGCCCTGGGACTAGCGGGGCTGGGAATGAGCAGTTCTTC
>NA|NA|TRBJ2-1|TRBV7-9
CASRSSGLKPDEQFF
TGTGCCAGCAGGTCATCGGGACTCAAACCCGATGAGCAGTTCTTC
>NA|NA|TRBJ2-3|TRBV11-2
CASSLGYSTDTQYF
TGTGCCAGCAGCTTAGGCTACTCCACAGATACGCAGTATTTT
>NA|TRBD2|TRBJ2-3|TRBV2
CASSEVGLGGGALGTQYF
TGTGCCAGCAGTGAAGTTGGGCTGGGCGGGGGGGCCCTTGGTACGCAGTATTTT
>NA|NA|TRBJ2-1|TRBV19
CASSIDQGPGDEQFF
TGTGCCAGTAGTATAGATCAAGGACCAGGGGATGAGCAGTTCTTC
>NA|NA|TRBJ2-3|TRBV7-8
CASSLSLRSTSTDTQYF
TGTGCCAGCAGTTTAAGCCTGAGGTCAACTAGCACAGATACGCAGTATTTT
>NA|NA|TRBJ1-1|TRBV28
CASRDRGMNTEAFF
TGTGCCAGCCGCGATCGGGGGATGAACACTGAAGCTTTCTTT
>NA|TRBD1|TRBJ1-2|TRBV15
CATSRDGDDRGYGYTF
TGTGCCACCAGCAGAGATGGAGATGACAGGGGCTATGGCTACACCTTC
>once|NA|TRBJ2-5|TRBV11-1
CASSLGTTTVETQYF
TGTGCCAGCAGCTTAGGGACTACCACTGTAGAGACCCAGTACTTC
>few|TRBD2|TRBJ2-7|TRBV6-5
CASTRGLGSYEQYF
TGTGCCAGCACCCGAGGACTAGGGTCCTACGAGCAGTACTTC
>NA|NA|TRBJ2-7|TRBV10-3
CAISGGGGEQYF
TGTGCCATCAGTGGAGGGGGGGGCGAGCAGTACTTC
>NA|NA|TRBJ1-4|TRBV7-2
CASSLAGLTSEKLFF
TGTGCCAGCAGCTTAGCCGGACTCACGAGTGAAAAACTGTTTTTT
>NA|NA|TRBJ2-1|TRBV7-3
CASSSGGREQFF
TGTGCCAGCAGCTCGGGGGGCCGGGAGCAGTTCTTC
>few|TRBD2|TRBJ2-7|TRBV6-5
CASSYAGVGNEQYF
TGTGCCAGCAGTTACGCGGGAGTAGGCAACGAGCAGTACTTC
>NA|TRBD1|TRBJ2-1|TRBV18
CASSPGRDRGLNEQFF
TGTGCCAGCTCACCGGGGCGGGACAGGGGGCTCAATGAGCAGTTCTTC
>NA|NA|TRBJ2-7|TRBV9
CASSADTTYEQYF
TGTGCCAGCAGCGCGGACACTACCTACGAGCAGTACTTC
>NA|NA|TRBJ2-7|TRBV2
CASSAYGTTEQYF
TGTGCCAGCAGTGCGTACGGGACAACCGAGCAGTACTTC
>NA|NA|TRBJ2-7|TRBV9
CASSVAPSSSYEQYF
TGTGCCAGCAGCGTAGCTCCTAGCAGCTCCTACGAGCAGTACTTC